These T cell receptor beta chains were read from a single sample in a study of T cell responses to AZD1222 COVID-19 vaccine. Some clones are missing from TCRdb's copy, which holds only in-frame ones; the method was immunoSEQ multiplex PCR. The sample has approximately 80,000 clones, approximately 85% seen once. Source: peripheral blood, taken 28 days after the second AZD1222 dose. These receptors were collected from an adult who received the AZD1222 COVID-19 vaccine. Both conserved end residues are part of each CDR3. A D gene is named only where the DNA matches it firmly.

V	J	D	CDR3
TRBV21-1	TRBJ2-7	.	CASSIEDRIPYEQYF
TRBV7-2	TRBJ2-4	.	CASSLVATGGKNIQYF
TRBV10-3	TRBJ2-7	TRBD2	CAISVRGGVPYEQYF
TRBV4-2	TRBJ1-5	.	CASSPDSNQPQHF
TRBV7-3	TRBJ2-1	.	CASSFWVVDDEQFF
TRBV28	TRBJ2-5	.	CASRTAQGTQYF
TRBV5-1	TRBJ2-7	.	CASSLASSEQYF
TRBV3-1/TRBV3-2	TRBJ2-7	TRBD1	CASSPPGTASYEQYF
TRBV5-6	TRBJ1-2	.	CASSYLQGAYGYTF
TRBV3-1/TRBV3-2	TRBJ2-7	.	CASSQDKVAVASEQYF
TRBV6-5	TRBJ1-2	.	CASSPGQIYGYTF
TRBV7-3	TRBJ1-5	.	CASREGGNNQPQHF
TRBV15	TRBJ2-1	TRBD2	CATSSGSASGSYNEQFF
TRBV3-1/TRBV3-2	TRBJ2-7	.	CASSQDLGEQYF
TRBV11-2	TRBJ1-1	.	CASSLGGQGTNTEAFF
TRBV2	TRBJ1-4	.	CASSESGIEKLFF
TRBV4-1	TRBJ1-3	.	CASSATGTFGNTIYF
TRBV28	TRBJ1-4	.	CASSLPRQTMGKLFF
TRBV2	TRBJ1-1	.	CASSVQGSEAFF
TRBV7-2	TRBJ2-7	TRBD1	CASSPTRQGMGEQYF
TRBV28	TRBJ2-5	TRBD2	CATKAGGQETQYF
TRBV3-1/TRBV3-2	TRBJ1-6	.	CASSQETTGRTPLHF
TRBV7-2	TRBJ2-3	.	CASSLLPGAGDTQYF
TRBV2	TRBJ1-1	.	CASSGRMVNTEAFF
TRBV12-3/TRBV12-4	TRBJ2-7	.	CASRTDGSYEQYF
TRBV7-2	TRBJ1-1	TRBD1	CASSPSYGQGVVEAFF
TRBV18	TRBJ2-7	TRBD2	CASSLSGGDYEQYF
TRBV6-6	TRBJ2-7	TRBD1	CASSIGQGYEQYF
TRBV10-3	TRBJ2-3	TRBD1	CAIRRQGVTDTQYF
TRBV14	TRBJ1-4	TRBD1	CASSVTGAGEKLFF
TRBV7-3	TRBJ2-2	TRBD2	CASSGLAGGTGELFF
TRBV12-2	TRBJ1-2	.	CASRLDDRANYGYTF
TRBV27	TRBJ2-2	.	CASSPGGVNTGELFF
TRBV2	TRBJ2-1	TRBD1	CASSEPPQGYSTDEQFF
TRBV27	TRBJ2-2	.	CASSLAVHGELFF
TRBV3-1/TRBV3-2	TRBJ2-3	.	CASSGGGASFTDTQYF
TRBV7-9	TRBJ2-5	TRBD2	CASSLYSGGAVSETQYF
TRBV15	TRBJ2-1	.	CATSSSQVYYNEQFF
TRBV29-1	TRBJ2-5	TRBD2	CSVAGLADQETQYF
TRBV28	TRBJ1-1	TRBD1	CASSVTGLTEAFF
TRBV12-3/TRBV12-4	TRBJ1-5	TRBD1	CASSPDRNQPQHF
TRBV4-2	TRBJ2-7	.	CASSQGVQGFAYEQYF
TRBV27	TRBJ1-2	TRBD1	CASARNGQGLGYGYTF
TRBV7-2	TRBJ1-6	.	CASSLMSNSPLHF
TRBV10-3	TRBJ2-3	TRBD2	CAISEGAGGTDTQYF
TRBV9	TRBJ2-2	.	CASSPDGDPGTGELFF
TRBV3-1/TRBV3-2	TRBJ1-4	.	CASSQRAEKLFF
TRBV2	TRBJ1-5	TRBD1	CASSDRGLQPQHF
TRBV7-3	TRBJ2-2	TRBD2	CASSLTSGTSGRGSDGELFF
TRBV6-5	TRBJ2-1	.	CASSRQADSYNEQFF